The 24 T cell receptor beta chains listed next were all sequenced from one sample in a study of shared clonotypes between healthy human individuals. Naive CD8 cells were CD45RO-negative, positively selected for CCR7, excluding terminally differentiated effector memory CD45RA+ cells. The repertoire was sequenced with immunoSEQ multiplex PCR; TCRdb's copy has only in-frame clones and lacks some. This sample yields 1.5 million to 2.5 million clones, of which about 95% are seen a single time; around 1.2% belongs to the top ten. Sequenced material: naive CD8+ T cells sorted from blood. The receptors here all came from a man younger than 35 in good health.

This rearrangement joins TRBV27 to TRBJ2-7, with D unclear. Between the trimmed V and J ends, which lost 4 bases and 5 bases, there was a span of 9 bases. Germline CDR1 MNHEY, CDR2 SMNVEV (reference sequence). The CDR3 loop spans 12 amino acids. The CDR3 sequence is CASSSLLDEQYF. CDR3 DNA sequence: TGTGCCAGCAGTTCCCTCTTAGACGAGCAGTACTTC.

The V gene is TRBV5-6, the J gene TRBJ2-3; no reliable D call. Trimming took off 4 bases at V and 1 base at J, with 13 bases between the two ends. The germline V gene encodes CDR1 SGHDT and CDR2 YYEEEE. The CDR3 length is 15 residues. Written as DNA, the CDR3 is TGTGCCAGCAGCGGGTTTCGGCCTCGCACAGATACGCAGTATTTT. Its protein is CASSGFRPRTDTQYF.

This clone was observed a single time. V is TRBV19 and J is TRBJ2-7; 11 bases line up with TRBD1. Germline trimming cut 4 bases from V and 3 bases from J; bases unmatched to any gene: 8. The CDR3 runs 16 residues. CDR1 is LNHDA and CDR2 is SQIVND in the germline V gene (reference sequence). The CDR3 sequence is CASSTPGQGASYEQYF. The CDR3 DNA follows: TGTGCCAGTAGTACACCAGGACAGGGGGCAAGCTACGAGCAGTACTTC.

In DNA, the CDR3 is TGTGCCAGCAGCTTAGATCTTTCGGGACTAGCGCTCAATGAGCAGTTCTTC. Its translation: CASSLDLSGLALNEQFF. V usage is TRBV11-2 and J usage is TRBJ2-1, with 10 bases matching TRBD2. CDR1 and CDR2 (germline): SGHAT, FQNNGV. This CDR3 comprises 17 residues. With 0 bases clipped from V and 6 bases from J, the junction kept 8 bases outside the gene matches.

On this clone: This specimen includes other DNA sequences encoding the same CDR3. The chain recombines TRBV30 with TRBJ1-1; D might be TRBD1 (5 bases). CDR1 and CDR2 from the germline V gene are GTSNPN and SVGIG (reference sequence). With 0 bases removed from V and 4 bases from J, the gap between germline ends came to 9 bases. The CDR3 has 13 residues. The CDR3 loop is CAWSVSGGTEAFF. For the CDR3, the DNA is TGTGCCTGGAGTGTCTCCGGGGGCACTGAAGCTTTCTTT.

The chain recombines TRBV5-1 with TRBJ2-1; possibly TRBD1 for D (6 bases). CDR3 length equals 15 residues. Per the germline V gene, CDR1 is SGHRS and CDR2 is YFSETQ. V lost 4 bases to trimming and J lost 2 bases, with 13 bases between them. The CDR3 coding sequence is TGCGCCAGCAGCGCGAACAGGGATACCTACAATGAGCAGTTCTTC. It yields the protein CASSANRDTYNEQFF.

This clone was seen just once. V gene TRBV28 combines with J gene TRBJ2-1, with 14 bases lining up with TRBD2. The CDR3 covers 17 residues. Unmatched junction bases numbered 8, after V lost 5 bases and J lost 5 bases. Germline V gene data show CDR1 as MDHEN and CDR2 as SYDVKM. CDR3 nucleotide sequence: TGTGCCAGCAGTATGACTAGCGGGGGGGCATTACACAATGAGCAGTTCTTC. As protein: CASSMTSGGALHNEQFF.

The chain is built from TRBV30 and TRBJ2-3; TRBD2 agrees at 8 bases. Germline V gene sequence: CDR1 GTSNPN, CDR2 SVGIG (reference sequence). This CDR3 is built from 11 residues. After removal of 5 bases from V and 9 bases from J, the junction contained 4 bases not matched to a gene. The CDR3 DNA reads as TGTGCCTGGGAAGCGGGAGCGACGCAGTATTTT. It translates to CAWEAGATQYF. The complete variable domain, with remaining parts taken from reference TRBV30 and TRBJ2-3, reads SQTIHQWPATLVQPVGSPLSLECTVEGTSNPNLYWYRQAAGRGLQLLFYSVGIGQISSEVPQNLSASRPQDRQFILSSKKLLLSDSGFYLCAWEAGATQYFGPGTRLTVL.

About this clone: Other DNA variants within this sample encode the same CDR3. The rearrangement joins TRBV6-5 to TRBJ2-7; perhaps TRBD1 as D (6 bases). The CDR3 covers 11 residues. V dropped 5 bases and J dropped 4 bases, with 6 bases sitting between them. Germline V gene lookup returns CDR1 MNHEY and CDR2 SVGAGI. CDR3 region: CASSTGYEQYF. CDR3 DNA sequence: TGTGCCAGCAGTACAGGGTACGAGCAGTACTTC.

V gene TRBV5-1 combines with J gene TRBJ2-7; the match to TRBD2 covers 11 bases. J gave up 9 bases and V 2 bases, and 7 bases lay outside the gene matches. This CDR3 comprises 14 residues. CDR1 is SGHRS, CDR2 YFSETQ, per germline. CDR3 in amino acids: CASSLLAGEIGQYF. For the CDR3, the DNA is TGCGCCAGCAGCTTACTAGCGGGAGAAATTGGGCAGTACTTC.

J is TRBJ2-7 and V is TRBV27; 9 nucleotides match TRBD2. CDR3 length: 16 amino acids. Germline lookup yields CDR1 MNHEY and CDR2 SMNVEV (reference sequence). V was clipped by 5 bases and J by 3 bases; unmatched bases: 11. The CDR3 nucleotides read TGTGCCAGCAGTCCGAGCAGCGGGAGGTTATTCTACGAGCAGTACTTC. Translated: CASSPSSGRLFYEQYF.

V is TRBV10-3 and J is TRBJ2-7; tentative D call: TRBD2 (5 bases). The germline CDR1 and CDR2 sequences are ENHRY and SYGVKD. This CDR3 contains 14 residues. V was clipped by 0 bases and J by 2 bases, with 8 bases between them. CDR3 nucleotides: TGTGCCATCAGTGAGTCAGAGGGAGCCTACGAGCAGTACTTC. It is translated as CAISESEGAYEQYF.

The chain uses TRBV28 and TRBJ1-1; no definite D call. Germline-derived CDR1 and CDR2 are MDHEN and SYDVKM. V was cut by 8 bases and J by 1 base, with 8 bases left in between. The CDR3 loop spans 12 amino acids. The CDR3 nucleotides read TGTGCCAGCGCATATCAGAACACTGAAGCTTTCTTT. Translated, it gives CASAYQNTEAFF.

Points on this clone: Additional DNA sequences in this sample encode the identical CDR3. This CDR3 is CASSYGEGGETQYF. The CDR3 region has the DNA TGTGCCAGCAGTTACGGCGAGGGAGGGGAGACCCAGTACTTC. The chain carries TRBV6-5 and TRBJ2-5, with TRBD2 matching over 7 bases. From germline, CDR1 is MNHEY and CDR2 SVGAGI. Germline trimming cut 2 bases from V and 5 bases from J; bases unmatched to any gene: 5. CDR3 length: 14 amino acids.

V gene TRBV19 combines with J gene TRBJ2-5, with 8 bases aligning to TRBD1. V lost 1 base to trimming and J lost 5 bases; unmatched junction nucleotides: 6. In germline, CDR1 is LNHDA, CDR2 SQIVND (reference sequence). The CDR3 consists of 15 residues. In DNA, the CDR3 is TGTGCCAGTAGTATAGTGGTCGACAGGGGTGAGACCCAGTACTTC. Amino acids: CASSIVVDRGETQYF.

The chain has TRBV11-2 and TRBJ2-1; 13 bases are a match to TRBD2. V trimming: 1 base; J trimming: 5 bases; junction bases outside the gene matches: 5. CDR1 and CDR2 from the germline V gene are SGHAT and FQNNGV. The CDR3 extends over 17 amino acids. The CDR3 here is CASSLAGGLAGNNEQFF. CDR3 sequence (DNA): TGTGCCAGCAGCTTAGCGGGGGGACTAGCGGGGAACAATGAGCAGTTCTTC.

The CDR3 loop reads CASSFEQYPTDTQYF. Here the CDR3 DNA reads TGTGCCAGCAGCTTCGAACAGTACCCTACAGATACGCAGTATTTT. J is TRBJ2-3 and V is TRBV7-8; D not resolved. The CDR3 has 15 residues. Germline CDR1 SGHVS, CDR2 FQNEAQ. V was trimmed by 3 bases and J by 3 bases, leaving 13 bases between them.

This chain connects TRBV4-2 to TRBJ2-7; the D is unclear. Germline CDR1 LGHNA, CDR2 YNFKEQ. V was clipped by 1 base and J by 3 bases, with 7 bases between them. The CDR3 has 13 residues. CDR3 in DNA: TGTGCCAGCAGCCAAGGGGCGCACTACGAGCAGTACTTC. This codes for CASSQGAHYEQYF.

As concerns this clone: This sample includes further DNA sequences coding for the same CDR3. The CDR3 nucleotides read TGCGCCAGCAGCTTAGAGAGTAGCTCCTACGAGCAGTACTTC. It codes for CASSLESSSYEQYF. This chain links TRBV5-1 with TRBJ2-7; D ambiguous. Trimming removed 2 bases at V and 0 bases at J, with 9 bases between. The germline gives CDR1 SGHRS, CDR2 YFSETQ. This CDR3 has 14 residues.

The chain carries TRBV5-4 and TRBJ2-3; a possible D gene is TRBD1 (5 bases). Between the trimmed V and J ends, which lost 0 bases and 6 bases, there was a span of 14 bases. The germline V gene has CDR1 SGHNT and CDR2 YYREEE (reference sequence). The CDR3 length is 15 residues. CDR3 in amino acids: CASSLVLGLADTQYF. The CDR3 coding sequence is TGTGCCAGCAGCTTGGTCTTGGGGCTGGCGGATACGCAGTATTTT.

The genes are TRBV5-1 and TRBJ1-2; D is perhaps TRBD1 (5 bases). Looked up from germline, CDR1 is SGHRS and CDR2 is YFSETQ. The V end was cut by 0 bases, the J end by 7 bases, with 28 bases between. The CDR3 contains 19 residues. CDR3 sequence: CASSLDWQGEESLVGGYTF. DNA for the CDR3: TGCGCCAGCAGCTTGGATTGGCAGGGTGAGGAGTCATTGGTCGGTGGCTACACCTTC.

This chain uses TRBV13 with TRBJ1-1, with 8 bases identical to TRBD1. Per germline, CDR1 PRHDT and CDR2 FYEKMQ (reference sequence). With V trimmed by 5 bases and J by 6 bases, 11 bases remained unmatched. The CDR3 extends over 15 amino acids. The CDR3 DNA reads TGTGCCAGCAGCCTCAGGGGGCAGGGGGCTCCTGAAGCTTTCTTT. Protein product: CASSLRGQGAPEAFF.

The count of this clone is one. This rearrangement joins TRBV6-6 to TRBJ2-7, with D uncertain. Germline V CDR1 and CDR2: MNHNY, SVGAGI (reference sequence). The CDR3 covers 15 residues. Trimming stripped 1 base from V and 2 bases from J, with 12 bases between. CDR3 nucleotides: TGTGCCAGCAGTTACTTTGGAGACAACGCCTACGAGCAGTACTTC. Protein sequence: CASSYFGDNAYEQYF.

V and J are TRBV4-1 and TRBJ1-1, with 8 bases aligning to TRBD1. Germline V gene lookup returns CDR1 MGHRA and CDR2 YSYEKL. J lost 7 bases, V lost 1 base, and 8 bases had no gene match. The CDR3 has 15 amino acids. CDR3 sequence: CASSQAGQGRYEAFF. The CDR3 DNA follows: TGCGCCAGCAGCCAAGCCGGACAGGGACGTTATGAAGCTTTCTTT.